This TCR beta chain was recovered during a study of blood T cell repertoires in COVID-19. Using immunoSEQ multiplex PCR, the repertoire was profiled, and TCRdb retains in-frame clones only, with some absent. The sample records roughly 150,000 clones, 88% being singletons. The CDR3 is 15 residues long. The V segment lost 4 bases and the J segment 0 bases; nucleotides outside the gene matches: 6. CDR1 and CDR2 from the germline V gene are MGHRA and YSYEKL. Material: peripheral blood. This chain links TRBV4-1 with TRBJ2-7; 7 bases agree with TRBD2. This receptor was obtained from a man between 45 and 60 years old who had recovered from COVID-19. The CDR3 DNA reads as TGCGCCAGCAGCCGAGAGGGCGGGAGCTCCTACGAGCAGTACTTC. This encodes CASSREGGSSYEQYF.